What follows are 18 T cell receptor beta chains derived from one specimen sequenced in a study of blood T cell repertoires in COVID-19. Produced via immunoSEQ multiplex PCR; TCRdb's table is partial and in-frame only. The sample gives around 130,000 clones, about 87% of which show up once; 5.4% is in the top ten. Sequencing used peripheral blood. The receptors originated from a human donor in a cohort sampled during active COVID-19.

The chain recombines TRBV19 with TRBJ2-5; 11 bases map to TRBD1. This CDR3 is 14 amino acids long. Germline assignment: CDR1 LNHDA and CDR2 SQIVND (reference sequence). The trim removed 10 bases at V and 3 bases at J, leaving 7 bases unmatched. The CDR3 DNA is TGTGCCACCTCCGGACAGGGGGCTAAAGAGACCCAGTACTTC. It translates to CATSGQGAKETQYF.

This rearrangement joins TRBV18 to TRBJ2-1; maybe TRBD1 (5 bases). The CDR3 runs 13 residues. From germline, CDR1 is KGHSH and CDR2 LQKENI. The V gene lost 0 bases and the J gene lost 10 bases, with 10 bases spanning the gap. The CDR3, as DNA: TGTGCCAGCTCACCACCGGCAGGGATCGAGCAGTTCTTC. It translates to CASSPPAGIEQFF.

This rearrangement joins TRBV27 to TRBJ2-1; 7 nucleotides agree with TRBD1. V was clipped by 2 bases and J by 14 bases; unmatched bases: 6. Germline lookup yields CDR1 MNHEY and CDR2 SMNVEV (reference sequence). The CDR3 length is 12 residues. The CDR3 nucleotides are TGTGCCAGCAGTTTAAGACAGGGCGGAGAGTTCTTC. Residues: CASSLRQGGEFF.

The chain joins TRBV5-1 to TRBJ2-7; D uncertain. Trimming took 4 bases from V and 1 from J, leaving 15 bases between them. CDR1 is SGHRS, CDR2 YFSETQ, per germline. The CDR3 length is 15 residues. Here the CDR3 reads CASSLSVFPSYEQYF. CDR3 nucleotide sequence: TGCGCCAGCAGCCTGAGTGTATTTCCATCCTACGAGCAGTACTTC.

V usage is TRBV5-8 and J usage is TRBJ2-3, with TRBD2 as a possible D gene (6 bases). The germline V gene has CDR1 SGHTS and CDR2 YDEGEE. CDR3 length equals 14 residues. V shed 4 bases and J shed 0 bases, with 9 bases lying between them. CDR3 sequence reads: CASSRDSSTDTQYF. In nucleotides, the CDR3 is TGTGCCAGCAGCCGGGACTCCAGCACAGATACGCAGTATTTT.

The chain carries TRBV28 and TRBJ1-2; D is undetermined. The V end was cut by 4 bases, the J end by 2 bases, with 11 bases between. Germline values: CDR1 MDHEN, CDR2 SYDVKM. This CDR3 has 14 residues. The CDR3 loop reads CASSSAGSNYGYTF. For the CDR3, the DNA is TGTGCCAGCAGTTCAGCAGGCAGCAACTATGGCTACACCTTC.

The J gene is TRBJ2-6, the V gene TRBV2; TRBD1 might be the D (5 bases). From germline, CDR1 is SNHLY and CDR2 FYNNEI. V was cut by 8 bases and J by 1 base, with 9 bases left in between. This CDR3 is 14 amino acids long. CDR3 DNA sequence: TGTGCCAGCCTAGGGGCTTCTGGGGCCAACGTCCTGACTTTC. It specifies CASLGASGANVLTF.

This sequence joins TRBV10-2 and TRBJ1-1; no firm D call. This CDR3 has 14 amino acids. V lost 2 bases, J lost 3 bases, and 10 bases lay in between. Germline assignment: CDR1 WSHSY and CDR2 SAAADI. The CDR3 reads CASSEPGGYTEAFF. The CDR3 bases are TGCGCCAGCAGTGAGCCAGGAGGATACACTGAAGCTTTCTTT.

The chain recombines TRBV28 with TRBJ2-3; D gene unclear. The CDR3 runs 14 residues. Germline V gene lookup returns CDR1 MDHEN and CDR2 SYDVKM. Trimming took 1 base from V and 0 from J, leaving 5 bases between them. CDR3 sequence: CASSLSGSTDTQYF. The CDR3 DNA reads TGTGCCAGCAGTTTATCGGGTAGCACAGATACGCAGTATTTT.

The CDR3 is CASSSRSRDVEAFF. As DNA, the CDR3 is TGTGCCAGCAGCTCCCGAAGTCGAGATGTTGAAGCTTTCTTT. The V call is TRBV7-8, the J call TRBJ1-1; D ambiguous. The ends were cut back, 4 bases at V and 7 bases at J, with 16 bases in the middle. This CDR3 comprises 14 residues. The germline V gene encodes CDR1 SGHVS and CDR2 FQNEAQ.

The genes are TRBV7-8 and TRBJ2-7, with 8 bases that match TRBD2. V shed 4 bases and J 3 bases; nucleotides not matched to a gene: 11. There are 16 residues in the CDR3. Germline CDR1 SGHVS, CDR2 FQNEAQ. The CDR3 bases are TGTGCCAGCAGCTCTCGGGTGGCGGGAGGACTCTACGAGCAGTACTTC. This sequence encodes CASSSRVAGGLYEQYF. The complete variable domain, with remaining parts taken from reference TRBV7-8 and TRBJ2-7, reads GAGVSQSPRYKVAKRGQDVALRCDPISGHVSLFWYQQALGQGPEFLTYFQNEAQLDKSGLPSDRFFAERPEGSVSTLKIQRTQQEDSAVYLCASSSRVAGGLYEQYFGPGTRLTVT.

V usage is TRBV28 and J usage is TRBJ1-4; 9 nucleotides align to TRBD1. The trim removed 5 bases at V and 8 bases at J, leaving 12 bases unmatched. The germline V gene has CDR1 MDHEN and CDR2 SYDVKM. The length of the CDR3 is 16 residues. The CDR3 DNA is TGTGCCAGCAGTGACCCTGTACAGGGGGCTTGGGAAAAACTGTTTTTT. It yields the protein CASSDPVQGAWEKLFF.

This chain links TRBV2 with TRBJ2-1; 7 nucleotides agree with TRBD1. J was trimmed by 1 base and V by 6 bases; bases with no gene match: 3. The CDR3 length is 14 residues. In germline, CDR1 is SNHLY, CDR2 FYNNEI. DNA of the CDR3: TGTGCCAGCAGAGAGACAGGGTCCTACAATGAGCAGTTCTTC. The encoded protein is CASRETGSYNEQFF.

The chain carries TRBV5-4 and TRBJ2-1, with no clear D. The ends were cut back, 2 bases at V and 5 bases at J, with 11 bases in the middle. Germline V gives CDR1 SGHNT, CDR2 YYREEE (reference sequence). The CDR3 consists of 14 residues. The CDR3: CASSFSARNNEQFF. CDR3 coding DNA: TGTGCCAGCAGCTTCAGCGCGAGAAACAATGAGCAGTTCTTC.

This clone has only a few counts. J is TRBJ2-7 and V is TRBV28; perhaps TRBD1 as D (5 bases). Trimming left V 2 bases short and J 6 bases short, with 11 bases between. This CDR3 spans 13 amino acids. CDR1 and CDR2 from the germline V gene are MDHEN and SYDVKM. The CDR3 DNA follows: TGTGCCAGCAGTTTAATCGGGCAGGGCGAGCAGTACTTC. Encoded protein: CASSLIGQGEQYF.

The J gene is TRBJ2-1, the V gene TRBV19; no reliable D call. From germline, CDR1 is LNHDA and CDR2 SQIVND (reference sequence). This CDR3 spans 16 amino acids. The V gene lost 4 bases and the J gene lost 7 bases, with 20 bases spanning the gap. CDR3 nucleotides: TGTGCCAGTAGTAAGACGAAAGTGGATTTCGGGAATGAGCAGTTCTTC. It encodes CASSKTKVDFGNEQFF. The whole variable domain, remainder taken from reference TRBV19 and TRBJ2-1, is DGGITQSPKYLFRKEGQNVTLSCEQNLNHDAMYWYRQDPGQGLRLIYYSQIVNDFQKGDIAEGYSVSREKKESFPLTVTSAQKNPTAFYLCASSKTKVDFGNEQFFGPGTRLTVL.

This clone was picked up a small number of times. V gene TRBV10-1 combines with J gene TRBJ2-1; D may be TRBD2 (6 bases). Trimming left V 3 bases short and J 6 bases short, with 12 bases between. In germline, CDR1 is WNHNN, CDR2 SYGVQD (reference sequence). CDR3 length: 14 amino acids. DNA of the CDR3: TGCGCCAGCAGTGATTTGGGACTGAGCAATGAGCAGTTCTTC. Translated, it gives CASSDLGLSNEQFF.

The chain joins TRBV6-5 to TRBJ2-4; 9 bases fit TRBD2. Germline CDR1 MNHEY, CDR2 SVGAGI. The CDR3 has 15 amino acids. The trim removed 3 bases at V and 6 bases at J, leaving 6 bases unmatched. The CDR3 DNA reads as TGTGCCAGCAGTTATGGCGGGGGGGCTGGAAACATTCAGTACTTC. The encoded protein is CASSYGGGAGNIQYF.